The rows below give T cell receptor beta chains drawn from one sample of a study of T cell responses to AZD1222 COVID-19 vaccine. Assay used: immunoSEQ multiplex PCR; TCRdb lists only in-frame clones, some missing. Altogether 150,000 to 200,000 clones are present, 90% to 95% being singletons, with the ten largest covering under 6%. Sequences were derived from peripheral blood, sampled 28 days after the second AZD1222 dose. These receptors were taken from an adult who received the AZD1222 COVID-19 vaccine. Both conserved end residues are part of each CDR3. The D gene is left open where the match is weak. Rows may omit the clone size; those that give it use once, few, many or a size class.

D gene	V gene	J gene	clone size	CDR3 protein	CDR3 DNA
-	TRBV5-6	TRBJ1-3	-	CASSLGSGNTIYF	TGTGCCAGCAGCTTGGGGTCTGGAAACACCATATATTTT
TRBD1	TRBV30	TRBJ1-2	-	CAWARQGANYGYTF	TGTGCCTGGGCTCGACAGGGGGCAAACTATGGCTACACCTTC
-	TRBV7-8	TRBJ1-4	-	CASSLEGGATNEKLFF	TGTGCCAGCAGCTTAGAGGGGGGGGCAACTAATGAAAAACTGTTTTTT
-	TRBV30	TRBJ2-2	-	CAFSPGTNTGELFF	TGTGCCTTTTCTCCAGGGACGAACACCGGGGAGCTGTTTTTT
TRBD1	TRBV19	TRBJ1-5	-	CASTGGNQPQHF	TGTGCCAGCACAGGGGGCAATCAGCCCCAGCATTTT
-	TRBV27	TRBJ1-2	-	CASSFLNSKSYGYTF	TGTGCCAGCAGTTTTTTGAACAGCAAGTCATATGGCTACACCTTC
-	TRBV3-1/TRBV3-2	TRBJ1-5	-	CASSQARGGCQPQHF	TGTGCCAGCAGCCAAGCCAGGGGTGGGTGTCAGCCCCAGCATTTT
-	TRBV5-5	TRBJ1-2	few	CASSLGSNPNYGYTF	TGTGCCAGCAGCTTGGGTTCCAACCCCAACTATGGCTACACCTTC
TRBD1	TRBV11-1	TRBJ2-3	-	CASSLVTGPDTQYF	TGTGCCAGCAGCTTAGTGACAGGGCCAGATACGCAGTATTTT
-	TRBV7-8	TRBJ2-3	-	CASSLYPWDTQYF	TGTGCCAGCAGCTTATATCCCTGGGATACGCAGTATTTT
TRBD1	TRBV7-3	TRBJ2-3	-	CASSSGQGRDTQYF	TGTGCCAGCAGCTCGGGACAGGGTCGGGATACGCAGTATTTT
-	TRBV2	TRBJ1-1	-	CASSEFGGNTEAFF	TGTGCCAGCAGTGAATTTGGGGGAAACACTGAAGCTTTCTTT
TRBD2	TRBV30	TRBJ2-1	-	CALSPRGGGVPEQFF	TGTGCCTTATCCCCCAGGGGCGGGGGGGTTCCGGAGCAGTTCTTC
-	TRBV11-3	TRBJ2-3	-	CASRRDSGDTQYF	TGTGCCAGCAGACGGGATTCTGGAGATACGCAGTATTTT
-	TRBV27	TRBJ1-1	-	CASSLGGRDTEAFF	TGTGCCAGCAGTCTCGGGGGGAGGGACACTGAAGCTTTCTTT
-	TRBV4-3	TRBJ1-1	-	CASSQEGFGFNTEAFF	TGCGCCAGCAGCCAAGAAGGGTTCGGCTTTAACACTGAAGCTTTCTTT
TRBD1	TRBV6-6	TRBJ1-5	-	CASSPQGADQPQHF	TGTGCCAGCAGTCCACAGGGGGCCGATCAGCCCCAGCATTTT
TRBD2	TRBV9	TRBJ2-7	-	CASSVGLAGVGEQYF	TGTGCCAGCAGCGTAGGATTAGCGGGAGTCGGGGAGCAGTACTTC
-	TRBV6-5	TRBJ2-2	-	CASRGVRGGELFF	TGTGCCAGCAGGGGTGTGAGGGGCGGGGAGCTGTTTTTT
TRBD2	TRBV28	TRBJ2-4	once	CASSFRTSGSGNIQYF	TGTGCCAGCAGTTTCCGGACTAGCGGGAGTGGAAACATTCAGTACTTC
TRBD1	TRBV5-1	TRBJ1-2	-	CASSLSQGATNYGYTF	TGCGCCAGCAGCTTGAGTCAGGGGGCGACTAACTATGGCTACACCTTC
TRBD1	TRBV24-1	TRBJ1-2	-	CATSDPAGQGNYGYTF	TGTGCCACCAGTGATCCCGCGGGACAGGGGAACTATGGCTACACCTTC
-	TRBV4-3	TRBJ2-3	-	CASTSRLVSTDTQYF	TGCGCCAGCACCTCCCGGCTGGTTAGCACAGATACGCAGTATTTT
-	TRBV5-6	TRBJ2-5	-	CASSLGQGRETQYF	TGTGCCAGCAGCTTGGGGCAGGGTAGGGAGACCCAGTACTTC
-	TRBV6-5	TRBJ1-1	-	CASSYSNRGGGFGAFF	TGTGCCAGCAGTTACTCGAACCGGGGAGGGGGGTTCGGGGCTTTCTTT
-	TRBV18	TRBJ1-1	-	CASSPRDSGTEAFF	TGTGCCAGCTCACCAAGAGACAGCGGCACTGAAGCTTTCTTT
TRBD2	TRBV18	TRBJ2-2	-	CASSPSKGREATNTGELFF	TGTGCCAGCTCACCCTCGAAAGGGCGGGAGGCCACGAACACCGGGGAGCTGTTTTTT
-	TRBV5-8	TRBJ2-2	-	CASSLARGTGELFF	TGTGCCAGCAGCTTGGCCAGGGGCACCGGGGAGCTGTTTTTT
TRBD2	TRBV5-1	TRBJ2-1	-	CASSLEGLVGEQFF	TGCGCCAGCAGCTTGGAGGGACTAGTAGGTGAGCAGTTCTTC
-	TRBV5-1	TRBJ2-7	few	CASSPLAPYEQYF	TGCGCCAGCAGCCCCTTGGCACCCTACGAGCAGTACTTC
-	TRBV5-8	TRBJ1-6	-	CASSLIFSPLHF	TGTGCCAGCAGCCTAATTTTCTCACCCCTCCACTTT
-	TRBV18	TRBJ1-1	-	CASSLQGLLEGNTEAFF	TGTGCCAGCTCATTGCAGGGTCTACTAGAGGGGAACACTGAAGCTTTCTTT
TRBD2	TRBV3-1/TRBV3-2	TRBJ2-7	once	CASSQEPGLAYEQYF	TGTGCCAGCAGCCAAGAACCGGGACTAGCCTACGAGCAGTACTTC
-	TRBV18	TRBJ2-1	-	CASSQPTGTGNEQFF	TGTGCCAGCTCACAACCGACAGGGACTGGCAATGAGCAGTTCTTC
TRBD2	TRBV2	TRBJ2-2	-	CASSRGTWRGTPRLAGSTGELFF	TGTGCCAGCAGTAGAGGAACCTGGAGGGGAACCCCGCGACTAGCGGGATCCACCGGGGAGCTGTTTTTT
-	TRBV28	TRBJ1-3	-	CASSLNGNTIYF	TGTGCCAGCAGTTTGAACGGAAACACCATATATTTT
TRBD1	TRBV28	TRBJ2-7	-	CASSLQSLGQTYEQYF	TGTGCCAGCAGTTTACAATCTCTGGGACAGACCTACGAGCAGTACTTC
-	TRBV27	TRBJ1-1	-	CASSLLSRRRAGDTEAFF	TGTGCCAGCAGTTTATTGTCGAGACGGAGGGCTGGGGACACTGAAGCTTTCTTT
TRBD1	TRBV5-8	TRBJ1-2	-	CASSPGQGAYGYTF	TGTGCCAGCAGCCCTGGACAGGGGGCGTATGGCTACACCTTC
-	TRBV20-1	TRBJ2-1	-	CSASLAGPYNEQFF	TGCAGTGCTAGTCTAGCTGGCCCCTACAATGAGCAGTTCTTC
-	TRBV3-1/TRBV3-2	TRBJ2-3	-	CASSQGPGPDTQYF	TGTGCCAGCAGCCAGGGACCCGGTCCAGATACGCAGTATTTT
-	TRBV11-2	TRBJ2-2	-	CASSLRPDDGELFF	TGTGCCAGCAGCTTAAGGCCCGATGACGGGGAGCTGTTTTTT
TRBD2	TRBV3-1/TRBV3-2	TRBJ2-5	once	CASSPAGGRGETQYF	TGTGCCAGCAGCCCAGCGGGAGGGCGAGGAGAGACCCAGTACTTC
-	TRBV19	TRBJ2-1	-	CASSIAVSGPQDNEQFF	TGTGCCAGTAGTATAGCCGTGTCAGGGCCTCAGGACAATGAGCAGTTCTTC
-	TRBV29-1	TRBJ2-1	-	CSVVRISSYNEQFF	TGCAGCGTTGTTAGGATTAGCTCCTACAATGAGCAGTTCTTC
TRBD1	TRBV28	TRBJ2-7	-	CASQPGGEYEQYF	TGTGCCAGCCAGCCAGGGGGAGAGTACGAGCAGTACTTC
-	TRBV25-1	TRBJ2-6	-	CASIPAGSSGANVLTF	TGTGCCAGCATCCCGGCAGGGTCGAGTGGGGCCAACGTCCTGACTTTC